The rows below give T cell receptor beta chains drawn from one sample of a study of technical replicates of blood from a handful of donors. Sequenced by immunoSEQ multiplex PCR; TCRdb stores in-frame clones only, minus some. The sample gives some 49,000 clones, around 90% of which show up once; approximately 3.6% is in the top ten. Sequencing used PBMCs. The receptors here all came from a human donor in good health. Some clones in this sample may be carry-over from other donors' samples. The CDR3 runs from the conserved cysteine through the conserved F or W. A D gene is named only where the DNA matches it firmly. Only some rows state a clone size, as once, few, many or a class for expanded clones.

cdr3_aa: CASSLGHGGADTQYF; cdr3_nt: TGTGCCAGCAGCTTGGGACATGGAGGAGCAGATACGCAGTATTTT; j_call: TRBJ2-3; v_call: TRBV11-2; clone_size: NA; d_call: NA
cdr3_aa: CASRLGARNEQFF; cdr3_nt: TGCGCCAGCAGGTTAGGAGCTCGCAATGAGCAGTTCTTC; j_call: TRBJ2-1; v_call: TRBV10-2; clone_size: NA; d_call: NA
cdr3_aa: CASSLVGGEAFF; cdr3_nt: TGTGCCAGCAGCTTAGTGGGGGGGGAAGCTTTCTTT; j_call: TRBJ1-1; v_call: TRBV7-2; clone_size: NA; d_call: NA
cdr3_aa: CASSPAAVTWNTEAFF; cdr3_nt: TGCGCCAGCAGCCCCGCCGCGGTTACTTGGAACACTGAAGCTTTCTTT; j_call: TRBJ1-1; v_call: TRBV4-3; clone_size: NA; d_call: NA
cdr3_aa: CASSSRRDNEQFF; cdr3_nt: TGTGCCAGCAGCTCTAGGCGGGACAATGAGCAGTTCTTC; j_call: TRBJ2-1; v_call: TRBV7-2; clone_size: few; d_call: NA
cdr3_aa: CASSFGDRSYEQYF; cdr3_nt: TGTGCCAGCAGTTTCGGGGACAGATCCTACGAGCAGTACTTC; j_call: TRBJ2-7; v_call: TRBV28; clone_size: NA; d_call: TRBD1
cdr3_aa: CASSLTGTGGRETQYF; cdr3_nt: TGTGCCAGCAGCTTAACCGGGACAGGGGGCCGGGAGACCCAGTACTTC; j_call: TRBJ2-5; v_call: TRBV7-9; clone_size: NA; d_call: TRBD1
cdr3_aa: CASSARLAAIADTQYF; cdr3_nt: TGTGCCAGCAGCGCCCGACTAGCGGCAATCGCAGATACGCAGTATTTT; j_call: TRBJ2-3; v_call: TRBV4-2; clone_size: NA; d_call: TRBD2
cdr3_aa: CASKGLPYEQFF; cdr3_nt: TGTGCCAGCAAAGGACTCCCCTATGAGCAGTTCTTC; j_call: TRBJ2-1; v_call: TRBV27; clone_size: NA; d_call: NA
cdr3_aa: CASSLGTGSAYEQYF; cdr3_nt: TGTGCCAGCAGCTTAGGTACGGGATCAGCCTACGAGCAGTACTTC; j_call: TRBJ2-7; v_call: TRBV7-8; clone_size: NA; d_call: NA
cdr3_aa: CASSEGSRGPYNEQFF; cdr3_nt: TGCGCCAGCAGCGAGGGGTCCAGGGGTCCCTACAATGAGCAGTTCTTC; j_call: TRBJ2-1; v_call: TRBV5-1; clone_size: NA; d_call: NA
cdr3_aa: CASGPSGAYEQYF; cdr3_nt: TGTGCCAGCGGTCCTAGCGGGGCATACGAGCAGTACTTC; j_call: TRBJ2-7; v_call: TRBV2; clone_size: NA; d_call: TRBD2
cdr3_aa: CASSAIPGGSEAFF; cdr3_nt: TGCGCCAGCAGCGCAATACCTGGGGGGTCTGAAGCTTTCTTT; j_call: TRBJ1-1; v_call: TRBV5-1; clone_size: NA; d_call: NA
cdr3_aa: CASSIEGGRTTDTQYF; cdr3_nt: TGTGCCAGTAGTATAGAGGGCGGGAGAACCACAGATACGCAGTATTTT; j_call: TRBJ2-3; v_call: TRBV19; clone_size: NA; d_call: TRBD2
cdr3_aa: CATSRDRQGPLYGYTF; cdr3_nt: TGTGCCACCAGCAGAGATAGACAGGGGCCCCTCTATGGCTACACCTTC; j_call: TRBJ1-2; v_call: TRBV15; clone_size: NA; d_call: TRBD1
cdr3_aa: CASSRGDGYGYTF; cdr3_nt: TGTGCCAGCAGCCGGGGGGACGGGTATGGCTACACCTTC; j_call: TRBJ1-2; v_call: TRBV7-9; clone_size: NA; d_call: NA
cdr3_aa: CASCLAGYNGELFF; cdr3_nt: TGTGCCAGCTGCCTAGCAGGCTATAACGGGGAGCTGTTTTTT; j_call: TRBJ2-2; v_call: TRBV11-2; clone_size: NA; d_call: NA